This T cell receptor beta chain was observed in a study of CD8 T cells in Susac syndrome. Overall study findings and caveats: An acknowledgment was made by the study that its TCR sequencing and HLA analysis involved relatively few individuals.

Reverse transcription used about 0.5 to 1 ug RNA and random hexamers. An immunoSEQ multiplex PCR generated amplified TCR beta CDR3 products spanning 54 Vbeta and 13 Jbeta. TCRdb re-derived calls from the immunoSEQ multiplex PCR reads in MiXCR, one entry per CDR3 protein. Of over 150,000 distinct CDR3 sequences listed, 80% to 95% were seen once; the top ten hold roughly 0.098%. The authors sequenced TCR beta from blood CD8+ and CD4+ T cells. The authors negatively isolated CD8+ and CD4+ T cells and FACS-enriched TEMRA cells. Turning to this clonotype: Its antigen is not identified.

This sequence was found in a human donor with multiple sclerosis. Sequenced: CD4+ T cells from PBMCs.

The CDR3 nucleotides are TGTGCCAGCAGCTTAGTTGGGAGCCGCACAGATACGCAGTATTTT. This gives the protein CASSLVGSRTDTQYF. J is TRBJ2-3 and V is TRBV7-8; maybe TRBD2 (5 bases). V lost 1 base, J lost 1 base, and 9 bases lay in between. This CDR3 is built from 15 residues. Germline CDR1 is SGHVS and CDR2 is FQNEAQ.